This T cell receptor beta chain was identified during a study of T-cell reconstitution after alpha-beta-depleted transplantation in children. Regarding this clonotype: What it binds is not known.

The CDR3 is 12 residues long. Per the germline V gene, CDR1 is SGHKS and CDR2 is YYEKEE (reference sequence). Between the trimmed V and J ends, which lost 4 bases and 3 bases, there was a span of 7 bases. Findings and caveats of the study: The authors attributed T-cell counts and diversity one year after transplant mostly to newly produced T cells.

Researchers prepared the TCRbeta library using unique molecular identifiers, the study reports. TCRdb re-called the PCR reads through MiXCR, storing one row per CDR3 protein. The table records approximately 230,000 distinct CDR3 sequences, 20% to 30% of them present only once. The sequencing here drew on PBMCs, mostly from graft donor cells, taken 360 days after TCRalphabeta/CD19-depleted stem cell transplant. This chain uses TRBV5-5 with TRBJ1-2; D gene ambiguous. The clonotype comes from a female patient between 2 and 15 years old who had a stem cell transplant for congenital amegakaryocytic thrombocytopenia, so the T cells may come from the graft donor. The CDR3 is CASSPVYYGYTF. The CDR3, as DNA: TGTGCCAGCAGCCCCGTTTACTATGGCTACACCTTC.